This TCR beta chain came from a study of T-cell reconstitution after alpha-beta-depleted transplantation in children (dated by TCRdb to between 2015 and 2016). As for the study more broadly: T-cell immune reconstitution after TCRalphabeta/CD19-depleted allogeneic hematopoietic cell transplantation in children was quantitatively tracked in the study by means of TCR repertoire profiling.

Study-wide conclusions, independent of this receptor: In some patients, the high TCRbeta diversity seen at day 60 was put down to recipient T cells and intrathymic progenitors that had survived conditioning. The apparently early recovery of alphabetaT-cell counts about two months after transplant reportedly depended on only several hundred rapidly expanded clones that came from non-depleted graft cells. Over subsequent months, a decline in hyperexpanded clone frequencies was noted, and after one year, T-cell counts and TCRbeta diversity were mostly ascribed to newly produced T cells.

To prepare the library, PCR was applied. TCRdb lists the instrument as Illumina HiSeq 2500. TCR libraries were prepared with molecular barcoding, using unique molecular identifiers to normalize TCRbeta repertoire quantification. Clones were called with MiXCR by TCRdb after fastp trimmed the public reads at Q25, and only in-frame beta chains were retained. CDR3 protein sequences are deduplicated, and each keeps its most common genes and DNA. This sample lists about 440,000 distinct CDR3 sequences; 43% were detected once. Around 29% of the sample is in the top ten clones. Read against the paper, the sample's treatment or condition label means: allogeneic hematopoietic cell transplantation with graft depleted of TCRalphabeta T cells and CD19 B cells. TCRalphabeta/CD19-depleted allogeneic hematopoietic cell grafts were given to the transplant recipients, all of whom were children. Trimming removed 6 bases from V and 1 base from J, leaving 12 bases between the germline ends. The CDR3 contains 14 residues, cysteine and phenylalanine counted. Only CDR3 DNA is held: 42 bases, read in frame from base 1. The germline V gene (reference sequence) gives CDR1 as DFQATT and CDR2 as SNEGSKA.

In this sample, this clonotype turned up once. The target of this receptor is not known. Base qualities are missing; no much larger clone stands one base away. One read alone is weak evidence. The chain is assembled from TRBV20-1 and TRBJ2-2; no D gene can be assigned with confidence. The source was PBMCs, collected before TCRalphabeta/CD19-depleted stem cell transplant. The receptor was derived from a girl aged 2 to 9 with aplastic anemia, due to receive a stem cell transplant. The CDR3 here reads CSAERTGNTGELFF. The DNA sequence is TGCAGTGCGGAACGGACGGGGAACACCGGGGAGCTGTTTTTT.